The 21 T cell receptor beta chains below come from one sample, sequenced in a study of regulatory T cells in long-lasting Graves disease. This sample's time point: newly diagnosed GD, antithyroid drugs for less than 3 months. Construction of the TCR library relied on RNA isolated from PBMCs. For TCR beta, libraries came from iRepertoire HTBI primers and Arm-PCR of CDR3 regions. TCRdb called the multiplex PCR reads again in MiXCR, with one record for every CDR3 protein. Of 620,000 or so distinct CDR3 sequences in the sample, about 15% were seen once. A further study also used this sample, focusing on T cells in Graves' hyperthyroidism and ophthalmopathy.

The source was peripheral blood mononuclear cells (PBMCs), collected at new diagnosis, from a patient treated with antithyroid drugs. These TCRs come from a woman in her twenties or thirties with Graves disease.

This clonotype occurred many times. This chain uses TRBV20-1 with TRBJ2-7; possibly TRBD1 or TRBD2 for D (5 bases each). Deletions cut 0 bases from V and 0 bases from J, with 12 bases between. Germline V lookup: CDR1 DFQATT, CDR2 SNEGSKA (reference sequence). The CDR3 length is 15 residues. DNA of the CDR3: TGCAGTGCTAGAGATCTTGGGGGTTCCTCCTACGAGCAGTACTTC. Amino acids: CSARDLGGSSYEQYF.

This clonotype came up many times. V usage is TRBV20-1 and J usage is TRBJ2-1, with D unclear. This CDR3 has 14 amino acids. Germline V CDR1 and CDR2: DFQATT, SNEGSKA (reference sequence). Trimming shortened V by 0 bases and J by 4 bases, and 10 bases separated the two germline ends. This CDR3 is CSARDPALYNEQFF. The CDR3, as DNA: TGCAGTGCTAGAGATCCGGCACTGTACAATGAGCAGTTCTTC.

This clonotype was seen more than once but under ten times. The rearrangement links TRBV10-3 to TRBJ1-1; possible D gene TRBD1, 5 bases. The CDR3 runs 12 residues. Per germline, CDR1 ENHRY and CDR2 SYGVKD. Between the trimmed V and J ends, which lost 8 bases and 3 bases, there was a span of 10 bases. The CDR3 DNA reads as TGTGCCATCCGGGGGGGGGACACTGAAGCTTTCTTT. Amino acids: CAIRGGDTEAFF.

There are many counts of this clonotype. This chain connects TRBV7-9 to TRBJ1-1; D may be TRBD1 (5 bases). This CDR3 spans 13 amino acids. The germline gives CDR1 SEHNR, CDR2 FQNEAQ (reference sequence). Trimming left V 2 bases short and J 7 bases short, with 11 bases between. This CDR3 is CASSLRQGGEAFF. CDR3 bases: TGTGCCAGCAGCTTAAGGCAGGGCGGTGAAGCTTTCTTT.

The chain combines TRBV19 with TRBJ1-1, with D hard to call. The CDR3 runs to 11 residues. Germline values: CDR1 LNHDA, CDR2 SQIVND (reference sequence). Trimming left V 10 bases short and J 8 bases short, with 14 bases between. The CDR3 DNA sequence: TGTGCCACCGCCCTCAACATCGAAGCTTTCTTT. It codes for CATALNIEAFF.

In this sample, this clonotype turned up a few times. The DNA for the CDR3 is TGTGCCAGCAGCTTAACCCTCGGGGAGCTGTTTTTT. It translates to CASSLTLGELFF. The chain uses TRBV7-8 and TRBJ2-2, with unresolved D. The CDR3 spans 12 residues. The V end lost 2 bases, the J end lost 7 bases, and 5 bases lay between the germline ends. From germline, CDR1 is SGHVS and CDR2 FQNEAQ.

The gene calls are TRBV24-1 and TRBJ2-7; D might be TRBD2 (5 bases). Per the germline V gene, CDR1 is KGHDR and CDR2 is SFDVKD. The CDR3 consists of 12 residues. Trimming removed 3 bases at V and 4 bases at J, with 6 bases between. In DNA, the CDR3 is TGTGCCACCAGTGATCCGGGGTACGAGCAGTACTTC. This translates into CATSDPGYEQYF.

The chain recombines TRBV11-1 with TRBJ2-6; perhaps TRBD1 as D (6 bases). Per the germline V gene, CDR1 is SGHAT and CDR2 is FQDESV (reference sequence). V was shortened by 3 bases and J by 1 base, with 19 bases between the two germline ends. CDR3 length: 19 amino acids. The CDR3 loop is CASSLRLGASFSGANVLTF. DNA for the CDR3: TGTGCCAGCAGCTTGCGTTTGGGGGCGAGTTTTTCTGGGGCCAACGTCCTGACTTTC.

This clonotype was seen a few times. The chain recombines TRBV5-8 with TRBJ1-3; a possible D gene is TRBD1 (5 bases). The CDR3 contains 13 residues. V lost 4 bases and J 8 bases, leaving 13 bases between the germline ends. Looked up from germline, CDR1 is SGHTS and CDR2 is YDEGEE. The CDR3 coding sequence is TGTGCCAGCAGCCGCGGGACGAAAGACACCATATATTTT. Amino acids: CASSRGTKDTIYF. Drawing the rest from reference TRBV5-8 and TRBJ1-3, the complete variable domain is EAGVTQSPTHLIKTRGQQATLRCSPISGHTSVYWYQQALGLGLQFLLWYDEGEERNRGNFPPRFSGRQFPNYSSELNVNALELEDSALYLCASSRGTKDTIYFGEGSWLTVV.

This CDR3 reads CASSLPGQGPNEQYF. CDR3 sequence (DNA): TGTGCCAGCAGCTTACCGGGACAGGGTCCCAACGAGCAGTACTTC. The J gene is TRBJ2-7, the V gene TRBV7-9; TRBD1 agrees at 9 bases. Trimming at V came to 2 bases and at J to 5 bases, leaving 7 bases not matched to a gene. CDR1 SEHNR and CDR2 FQNEAQ come from the germline V gene (reference sequence). The CDR3 covers 15 residues.

This clonotype was seen at least ten times. The chain is built from TRBV28 and TRBJ1-4; D remains unclear. Trimming stripped 2 bases from V and 8 bases from J, with 6 bases between. From germline, CDR1 is MDHEN and CDR2 SYDVKM. The CDR3 totals 12 residues. The CDR3 region has the DNA TGTGCCAGCAGTTTAAGAGGGGAAAAACTGTTTTTT. Its protein is CASSLRGEKLFF.

This clonotype was seen many times. The V gene is TRBV7-2, the J gene TRBJ2-1; D is perhaps TRBD1 (6 bases). Germline V gene sequence: CDR1 SGHTA, CDR2 FQGNSA. The CDR3 has 15 residues. V lost 5 bases and J 5 bases, leaving 16 bases between the germline ends. CDR3 region: CASSNTGFLNNEQFF. DNA of the CDR3: TGTGCCAGCAGCAACACAGGGTTTCTGAACAATGAGCAGTTCTTC.

This clonotype was observed many times. CDR3 DNA sequence: TGTGCCACCAGCAGAGATCCAGGGGACTATGGCTACACCTTC. Translation: CATSRDPGDYGYTF. The J gene is TRBJ1-2, the V gene TRBV15, with D tentatively TRBD1 (6 bases). Trimming pared 0 bases from V and 3 bases from J, leaving 8 bases between. Germline CDR1 and CDR2: LNHNV and YYDKDF (reference sequence). The CDR3 is made up of 14 amino acids.

This clonotype was observed at least ten times. V and J are TRBV27 and TRBJ2-5; 9 positions agree with TRBD1. Germline V gene data show CDR1 as MNHEY and CDR2 as SMNVEV (reference sequence). The V and J ends lost 4 bases and 1 base, in that order; junction bases with no gene match: 10. CDR3 length: 17 amino acids. Here the CDR3 reads CASSSLPGQGPQETQYF. The DNA of the CDR3 is TGTGCCAGCAGTTCCCTCCCGGGACAGGGCCCCCAAGAGACCCAGTACTTC.

The chain combines TRBV19 with TRBJ1-6; D possibly corresponds to TRBD1 (5 bases). CDR3 size: 15 residues. Trimming left V 7 bases short and J 10 bases short, with 20 bases between. Germline assignment: CDR1 LNHDA and CDR2 SQIVND (reference sequence). CDR3 nucleotide sequence: TGTGCCAGTACCCCCGGGACGGAGGTAAAGTCACCCCTCCACTTT. This sequence encodes CASTPGTEVKSPLHF.

The table lists this clonotype with a few counts. The J gene is TRBJ1-1, the V gene TRBV3-1; the D gene is possibly TRBD1 (5 bases). Trimming pared 5 bases from V and 9 bases from J, leaving 16 bases between. CDR1 and CDR2 from the germline V gene are LGHDT and YNNKEL (reference sequence). The CDR3 is made up of 13 amino acids. Here the CDR3 reads CASSEGPGGKAFF. In DNA, the CDR3 is TGTGCCAGCAGCGAGGGACCGGGAGGGAAAGCTTTCTTT.

With regard to this clonotype: This may come from a read error, since a much larger clone is one base off. The chain couples TRBV5-6 to TRBJ2-7, with no clear D. Deletions cut 2 bases from V and 0 bases from J, with 6 bases between. The CDR3 spans 13 residues. Germline CDR1 SGHDT, CDR2 YYEEEE. The CDR3 sequence: CASSFINSYEQYF. In DNA, the CDR3 is TGTGCCAGCAGCTTTATTAACTCCTACGAGCAGTACTTC.

This clonotype was seen at least ten times. The chain links TRBV6-2 or TRBV6-3 to TRBJ1-5; D gene unclear. The CDR3 sequence is 13 residues long. V was cut by 6 bases and J by 0 bases, with 6 bases left in between. Germline V gene data show CDR1 as MNHEY and CDR2 as SVGEGT. CDR3 amino acids: CASSWGSNQPQHF. The CDR3 DNA reads as TGTGCCAGCAGCTGGGGTAGCAATCAGCCCCAGCATTTT.

The chain has TRBV14 and TRBJ2-1; 8 bases match TRBD1. The V and J ends lost 6 bases and 7 bases, in that order; junction bases with no gene match: 8. Germline lookup yields CDR1 SGHDN and CDR2 FVKESK. The CDR3 contains 14 residues. CDR3 amino acids: CASSDGQGVNEQFF. Written as DNA, the CDR3 is TGTGCCAGCAGTGATGGACAGGGTGTAAATGAGCAGTTCTTC.

The rearrangement links TRBV6-1 to TRBJ1-5; D perhaps matches TRBD1 (5 bases). Per the germline V gene, CDR1 is MNHNS and CDR2 is SASEGT. The CDR3 has 14 residues. Trimming shortened V by 7 bases and J by 1 base, and 11 bases separated the two germline ends. The CDR3 DNA reads as TGTGCCAGCACGAGGGGCGGGAGCAATCAGCCCCAGCATTTT. Its translation: CASTRGGSNQPQHF.

At least ten counts were recorded for this clonotype. This chain connects TRBV6-5 to TRBJ1-2, with TRBD1 identical over 8 bases. CDR1 and CDR2 from the germline V gene are MNHEY and SVGAGI. Germline trimming cut 0 bases from V and 5 bases from J; bases unmatched to any gene: 2. The CDR3 is 14 residues long. The DNA of the CDR3 is TGTGCCAGCAGTTACTCCACAGGGGGGTATGGCTACACCTTC. Its protein product is CASSYSTGGYGYTF.